The rows below give T cell receptor beta chains drawn from one sample of a study. TCRdb reanalysed the 5' RACE reads using MiXCR and keeps one entry per CDR3 protein. Found here are about 9,200 distinct CDR3 sequences, approximately 50% of them singletons; the top ten hold approximately 6.4%. Sample: Tregs sorted from a lymph node. All receptors derive from a female donor with breast cancer. Each CDR3 is given with its conserved first and last residue. D genes are given only for firm matches. Part of the rows lack a size; the others show once, few, many or a class for expanded clones.

clone_size,v_call,j_call,d_call,cdr3_aa,cdr3_nt
-,TRBV20-1,TRBJ2-5,-,CSATGIRETQYF,TGCAGTGCTACAGGGATAAGGGAGACCCAGTACTTC
-,TRBV6-2/TRBV6-3,TRBJ2-2,-,CASSYPKGNTGELFF,TGTGCCAGCAGTTACCCTAAGGGTAACACCGGGGAGCTGTTTTTT
-,TRBV20-1,TRBJ2-7,-,CSANDREQYF,TGCAGTGCCAATGACAGGGAGCAGTACTTC
few,TRBV6-5,TRBJ1-2,TRBD1,CASSGRGRIYGYTF,TGTGCCAGCAGTGGCAGGGGGCGAATCTATGGCTACACCTTC
-,TRBV5-1,TRBJ1-2,-,CASSIRINDGYTF,TGCGCCAGCAGCATCAGGATTAACGATGGCTACACCTTC
few,TRBV20-1,TRBJ2-3,TRBD2,CSAKTGLESDTQYF,TGCAGTGCCAAAACCGGACTAGAGTCGGATACGCAGTATTTT
-,TRBV24-1,TRBJ1-2,-,CATSDPGRSYGYTF,TGTGCCACCAGTGATCCCGGACGCAGCTATGGCTACACCTTC
-,TRBV20-1,TRBJ1-2,-,CTGTSGDGYTF,TGCACCGGGACTTCTGGCGATGGCTACACCTTC
-,TRBV27,TRBJ1-2,TRBD1,CASSPRGTIYGYTF,TGTGCCAGCAGTCCCAGGGGGACGATCTATGGCTACACCTTC
-,TRBV12-3/TRBV12-4,TRBJ1-2,-,CASMRTVIGYAF,TGTGCCAGCATGCGGACAGTGATTGGCTACGCCTTC
once,TRBV7-9,TRBJ1-1,-,CASSLVIGEAFF,TGTGCCAGCAGCTTAGTTATCGGGGAAGCTTTCTTT
-,TRBV20-1,TRBJ2-7,TRBD2,CSARPGLAGLPRPSYEQYF,TGCAGTGCTAGACCAGGACTAGCGGGACTCCCAAGGCCCTCCTACGAGCAGTACTTC
once,TRBV20-1,TRBJ2-2,TRBD1,CSAKGQRNTGELFF,TGCAGTGCTAAGGGACAGAGAAACACCGGGGAGCTGTTTTTT
-,TRBV29-1,TRBJ2-3,-,CSVEGAWQAKSGTQYF,TGCAGCGTTGAGGGAGCTTGGCAGGCGAAAAGTGGTACGCAGTATTTT
-,TRBV20-1,TRBJ2-1,-,CSASRDHEQFF,TGCAGTGCTAGCCGGGACCATGAGCAGTTCTTC
-,TRBV5-6,TRBJ1-2,-,CASKASREVFNYGYTF,TGTGCCAGCAAAGCCTCGCGAGAAGTTTTTAACTATGGCTACACCTTC
-,TRBV20-1,TRBJ2-1,-,CSASNLASYNEQFF,TGCAGTGCTAGTAACCTAGCGTCGTACAATGAGCAGTTCTTC
-,TRBV29-1,TRBJ2-1,-,CSVVGGSNEQFF,TGCAGCGTTGTAGGGGGAAGCAATGAGCAGTTCTTC
-,TRBV6-5,TRBJ1-4,-,CASSLATFNEKLFF,TGTGCCAGCAGCTTGGCCACCTTTAATGAAAAACTGTTTTTT
-,TRBV4-3,TRBJ2-1,TRBD2,CASSQEPLAGARYEQFF,TGCGCCAGCAGCCAAGAGCCCCTAGCGGGAGCCCGATATGAGCAGTTCTTC
-,TRBV4-1,TRBJ1-5,-,CASSQSGNQPQHF,TGCGCCAGCAGCCAAAGTGGGAACCAGCCCCAGCATTTT
-,TRBV25-1,TRBJ2-7,-,CASSELDRGDRQYF,TGTGCCAGCAGTGAATTGGATAGAGGAGATAGGCAGTACTTC
-,TRBV19,TRBJ1-5,-,CASSIDSKGQPQHF,TGTGCCAGTAGTATAGATTCGAAGGGCCAGCCCCAGCATTTT
few,TRBV20-1,TRBJ2-3,TRBD2,CSAPALGLAATDTQYF,TGCAGTGCTCCCGCGCTGGGACTAGCAGCGACAGATACGCAGTATTTT
few,TRBV25-1,TRBJ2-1,-,CASSDTSLSSYNEQFF,TGTGCCAGCAGTGACACCTCCCTGAGCTCCTACAATGAGCAGTTCTTC
-,TRBV7-2,TRBJ2-1,-,CASSLGVGNEQFF,TGTGCCAGCAGTTTAGGTGTAGGCAATGAGCAGTTCTTC
-,TRBV6-2/TRBV6-3,TRBJ2-1,TRBD2,CASRKTSGRDSYNEQFF,TGTGCCAGCAGGAAGACTAGCGGGAGGGATTCCTACAATGAGCAGTTCTTC
-,TRBV29-1,TRBJ1-1,-,CSAVVRLNTEAFF,TGCAGCGCCGTGGTTCGGCTGAACACTGAAGCTTTCTTT
-,TRBV5-1,TRBJ2-3,TRBD2,CASSGLAADTQYF,TGCGCCAGCAGCGGCCTAGCGGCAGATACGCAGTATTTT
-,TRBV7-8,TRBJ2-3,TRBD2,CASTRERLAGGGHTDTQYF,TGTGCCAGCACCCGAGAGAGGCTAGCGGGAGGGGGACACACAGATACGCAGTATTTT
-,TRBV12-3/TRBV12-4,TRBJ2-2,-,CASSNTGYGELFF,TGTGCCAGCAGTAACACAGGGTACGGGGAGCTGTTTTTT
few,TRBV20-1,TRBJ1-1,-,CSARVTTRTEAFF,TGCAGTGCTAGAGTGACCACTCGGACTGAAGCTTTCTTT
-,TRBV5-1,TRBJ1-3,-,CASSLASGPDTGNTIYF,TGCGCCAGCAGCTTGGCCTCGGGGCCCGACACTGGAAACACCATATATTTT
few,TRBV6-2/TRBV6-3,TRBJ2-1,TRBD2,CASSPNWGGRANEQFF,TGTGCCAGCAGCCCTAATTGGGGCGGGAGGGCCAATGAGCAGTTCTTC
-,TRBV6-1,TRBJ2-3,TRBD2,CASSEERLAASTDTQYF,TGTGCCAGCAGTGAAGAACGACTAGCGGCTAGCACAGATACGCAGTATTTT
-,TRBV11-1,TRBJ2-1,-,CASSPGFSSHNEQFF,TGTGCCAGCAGCCCAGGGTTTAGTTCCCACAATGAGCAGTTCTTC
-,TRBV7-7,TRBJ2-1,-,CASSLARGHNEQFF,TGTGCTAGCAGCTTAGCTCGCGGGCACAATGAGCAGTTCTTC
-,TRBV12-3/TRBV12-4,TRBJ1-1,-,CASSLISGGEAFF,TGTGCCAGCAGTTTAATTTCCGGGGGAGAAGCTTTCTTT
few,TRBV20-1,TRBJ1-5,-,CSARVGTDSNQPQHF,TGCAGTGCTAGAGTGGGCACGGATAGCAATCAGCCCCAGCATTTT
-,TRBV20-1,TRBJ2-1,-,CSARGWGNNEQFF,TGCAGTGCTAGAGGATGGGGGAACAATGAGCAGTTCTTC
few,TRBV20-1,TRBJ1-2,-,CSARTWQATNYGYTF,TGCAGTGCTAGAACTTGGCAGGCTACTAACTATGGCTACACCTTC
-,TRBV12-3/TRBV12-4,TRBJ1-1,-,CASSSRGGGAEAFF,TGTGCCAGCAGTTCTCGGGGAGGGGGTGCTGAAGCTTTCTTT
-,TRBV29-1,TRBJ2-1,-,CSAGLIAYNEQFF,TGCAGCGCAGGGTTGATCGCCTACAATGAGCAGTTCTTC
-,TRBV30,TRBJ1-5,-,CAWSEGGSNQPQHF,TGTGCCTGGAGTGAAGGGGGGAGCAATCAGCCCCAGCATTTT
few,TRBV20-1,TRBJ2-1,TRBD2,CSASGTSGYNEQFF,TGCAGTGCGAGCGGGACTAGCGGTTACAATGAGCAGTTCTTC
-,TRBV2,TRBJ1-2,TRBD1,CASTWDRNYGYTF,TGTGCCAGCACCTGGGACAGGAACTATGGCTACACCTTC
-,TRBV21-1,TRBJ1-1,-,CASNKGNSTEAFF,TGTGCCAGCAACAAGGGGAACAGCACTGAAGCTTTCTTT
-,TRBV12-3/TRBV12-4,TRBJ2-7,-,CASSLASTDLMGEQYF,TGTGCCAGCAGTTTAGCGTCAACAGATTTAATGGGAGAGCAGTACTTC
-,TRBV20-1,TRBJ2-4,-,CSARRSSFGIQYF,TGCAGTGCTAGGAGGTCTAGCTTCGGCATTCAGTACTTC
-,TRBV20-1,TRBJ1-2,-,CSARDSARVYGYTF,TGCAGTGCTAGAGATTCGGCCAGGGTCTATGGCTACACCTTC